The present entry profiles one T cell receptor beta chain with its context. The sample belongs to a study of cytomegalovirus exposure and HLA in healthy donors. Vbeta (60) and Jbeta (13) primers were used in the PCR. Only in-frame clones appear in the TCRdb table, and some are missing; sequencing was by immunoSEQ multiplex PCR. The repertoire holds around 36,000 clones, with around 86% as singletons. Trimming took 4 bases from V and 9 from J; bases not matched to a gene: 7. The CDR3 loop spans 14 amino acids. Looked up from germline, CDR1 is MGHRA and CDR2 is YSYEKL. The clonotype comes from a woman between 40 and 50 years old in good health and CMV-seropositive. The material sequenced was PBMCs. The chain is built from TRBV4-1 and TRBJ2-7; 12 bases fit TRBD1. CDR3 in amino acids: CASSLGQGARGQYF. DNA of the CDR3: TGCGCCAGCAGCCTGGGACAGGGGGCCCGTGGGCAGTACTTC.